The entry below gives a single T cell receptor beta chain sequence along with its context. Original analysis: By means of reference gene primer amplification, nucleated cell counts were estimated. Clones were sequenced by immunoSEQ multiplex PCR, and TCRdb holds only the in-frame ones, with some missing. V, J and clone size were drawn from that table, and D and trimming were deduced from the DNA. The table has approximately 80,000 clones, 76% seen once. From germline, CDR1 is LGHDT and CDR2 YNNKEL (reference sequence). The CDR3 extends over 14 amino acids. The ends lost 10 bases at V and 5 bases at J; junction bases unmatched: 9. These data belong to a study of blood T cell repertoires in COVID-19. Study details: Donors in the United States, Italy and Spain gave samples during acute or convalescent COVID-19. From T cells, B-cell-depleted T cells, or PBMCs came the material, which was cDNA or gDNA.

The sequenced sample was peripheral blood. The chain links TRBV3-1 (or the pseudogene TRBV3-2) to TRBJ2-2; TRBD1 aligns across 8 bases. The sequence was collected from a man between 65 and 80 years old with active or convalescent COVID-19. The CDR3 coding sequence is TGTGCCACTACCTGGACAGGGCGTACCGGGGAGCTGTTTTTT. Translation: CATTWTGRTGELFF.